This record covers a single T cell receptor (beta chain). The antigen is unknown. The data were obtained in a study of radiotherapy plus CTLA-4 blockade in lung cancer. Study-level background: Objective response rate was 15% to 20%; disease control rate, around 30%.

Overall study results and limits: Reported findings show early blood T cell clone dynamics, with interferon-beta, best predicted response. Radiotherapy was combined with ipilimumab, and tumor-derived TCR clones then expanded in blood.

Receiving focal radiation plus CTLA-4 blockade with ipilimumab were patients who had chemo-refractory metastatic non-small-cell lung cancer. CDR1 and CDR2 from the germline V gene are SGHDN and FVKESK. V lost 2 bases, J lost 7 bases, and 7 bases stayed unmatched. The CDR3 sequence is 15 residues long. The data were produced by immunoSEQ multiplex PCR, yet TCRdb's version contains in-frame clones alone and is incomplete. Of about 86,000 clones listed, under 85% were seen once; the top ten hold 0.82%. This receptor was obtained from a human donor with non-small cell lung cancer who had stable disease on radiotherapy plus ipilimumab. The specimen comprised peripheral blood, sampled from a patient treated with radiotherapy plus ipilimumab. The chain links TRBV14 to TRBJ2-1; TRBD2 aligns across 8 bases. The CDR3 here is CASSQLGLVFNEQFF. The CDR3 DNA is TGTGCCAGCAGCCAACTGGGACTAGTCTTTAATGAGCAGTTCTTC.